This TCR beta chain was observed in a study of shared clonotypes between healthy human individuals. Study-wide findings and caveats: In this cohort, only blood was sampled, and tissue repertoires likely differ.

Details on this clone: Its antigen is not known.

Replicate sorted-subset PCRs were loaded with approximately 200 ng DNA, 31,000 or so T cell genomes. Only in-frame clones appear in the TCRdb table, and some are missing; sequencing was by immunoSEQ multiplex PCR. The data show 660,000 or so clones, with 95% to 97% seen just once and around 0.1% held by the top ten. V was pared by 6 bases and J by 5 bases, with 7 bases of the junction left unmatched. CDR1 is MGHDK, CDR2 SYGVNS, per germline. CDR3 length: 14 amino acids. Naive CD8 isolation took CD45RO-negative cells positively selected for CCR7 and excluded terminally differentiated effector memory CD45RA+ cells.

Sequenced sample: naive CD8+ T cells sorted from blood. This sequence originates from a woman between 25 and 40 years old in good health. This chain connects TRBV25-1 to TRBJ1-1; TRBD1 matches 9 bases. CDR3 sequence reads: CASRGQGKRTEAFF. In DNA, the CDR3 is TGTGCCAGCAGGGGACAGGGAAAGAGGACTGAAGCTTTCTTT.